The present entry profiles one T cell receptor beta chain with its context. This record comes from a study of blood T cell repertoires in COVID-19. Study context: T cells, B-cell-depleted T cells, or PBMCs supplied cDNA or gDNA.

Study processing details: Counts of nucleated cells, estimated from reference gene primer amplification, were obtained. Using immunoSEQ multiplex PCR, the repertoire was profiled, and TCRdb retains in-frame clones only, with some absent. That table supplies the V and J calls and clone size; D and trimming were determined from the DNA. The sample has about 180,000 clones, about 81% seen once. The germline gives CDR1 MNHEY, CDR2 SVGAGI. V was pared by 0 bases and J by 2 bases, with 7 bases between. CDR3 length: 14 amino acids. Followed over time, Seattle patients had been enrolled while infection was active.

The sequencing input was peripheral blood. The clonotype was recovered from a woman aged 80 or over with COVID-19, enrolled during active disease. This chain links TRBV6-5 with TRBJ1-2; D not resolved. CDR3 amino acids: CASSYSSPNYGYTF. CDR3 bases: TGTGCCAGCAGTTACTCGAGTCCCAACTATGGCTACACCTTC.